This TCR beta chain was observed in a study of CD8+ T cells in alopecia areata. On the study more broadly: Percent affected scalp area, the SALT score, rated treated patients' severity. Overall study findings and caveats: Higher clonality was seen in lesional scalp than in normal scalp, especially in alopecia totalis/universalis. Many expanded lesional clones persisted in scalp and blood during tofacitinib treatment.

It was cDNA, reverse transcribed from extracted RNA, that served as the sequencing template. The repertoire was sequenced with immunoSEQ multiplex PCR; TCRdb's copy has only in-frame clones and lacks some. The repertoire holds more than 200,000 clones, with around two fifths as singletons. Deletions cut 6 bases from V and 2 bases from J, with 11 bases between. CDR3 length: 12 residues. Germline CDR1 and CDR2: SQVTM and ANQGSEA. There are a few counts of this clone. As yet, its antigen is unknown. Indicated treatment: oral pan-JAK inhibitor, 5-10 mg twice daily. Alopecia areata patients gave lesional scalp punch biopsies and peripheral blood samples.

This sequence originates from a human donor with alopecia areata. This sample comprised CD4+ T cells sorted from blood, obtained at approximately week 36, from a patient treated with tofacitinib. The chain has TRBV29-1 and TRBJ2-7; possibly TRBD1 for D (6 bases). The CDR3 reads CSVRDTTYEQYF. CDR3 DNA: TGCAGCGTGAGGGACACCACCTACGAGCAGTACTTC.